Following are 3 T cell receptor beta chains from one sample sequenced in a study of T cells in Graves' hyperthyroidism and ophthalmopathy (dated by TCRdb to about 2019). The library came from multiplex PCR. Instrument on record: Illumina HiSeq 2000. The TCR beta CDR3 regions were amplified from RNA transcripts. A first-round RT-PCR of the TCR CDR3 used the HTBI primer set with the Qiagen OneStep RT-PCR kit. TCRdb reran the public reads through fastp at Q25 and MiXCR, keeping productive beta chains. Each CDR3 protein appears once, grouped with its most common genes and DNA. The sample records under 350,000 distinct CDR3 sequences, about an eighth of which are singletons. The ten largest clones add up to approximately 7.9% of the sample. Sequenced input: blood. These receptor sequences come from a woman in her forties with Graves' hyperthyroidism.

Many counts were recorded for this clonotype. The V and J genes are TRBV20-1 and TRBJ2-7, with 8 nucleotides matching TRBD1. Per germline, CDR1 DFQATT and CDR2 SNEGSKA (reference sequence). The V gene end was trimmed by 0 bases and the J gene end by 7 bases; junction bases not matched to a gene: 5. The CDR3 totals 13 residues. The CDR3 is CSAREGTGGEQYF. CDR3 coding DNA: TGCAGTGCTAGAGAGGGGACAGGAGGGGAGCAGTACTTC.

This clonotype was observed a handful of times. This chain joins TRBV12-3 or TRBV12-4 and TRBJ2-7; 8 bases fit TRBD2. The junction had 9 bases not matched to a gene; V was cut back by 4 bases and J by 7 bases. The CDR3 consists of 14 residues. The DNA of the CDR3 is TGTGCCAGCAGTTCGACTAGCGAGAGGGGGGAGCAGTACTTC. This encodes CASSSTSERGEQYF.

This chain connects TRBV6-2 or TRBV6-3 to TRBJ2-1; D gene uncertain. The CDR3 consists of 13 residues. Germline V gives CDR1 MNHEY, CDR2 SVGEGT. Trimming left V 8 bases short and J 8 bases short, with 16 bases between. DNA for the CDR3: TGTGCCAGCGGAACGGTTGAGGCGTATGAGCAGTTCTTC. As protein: CASGTVEAYEQFF.